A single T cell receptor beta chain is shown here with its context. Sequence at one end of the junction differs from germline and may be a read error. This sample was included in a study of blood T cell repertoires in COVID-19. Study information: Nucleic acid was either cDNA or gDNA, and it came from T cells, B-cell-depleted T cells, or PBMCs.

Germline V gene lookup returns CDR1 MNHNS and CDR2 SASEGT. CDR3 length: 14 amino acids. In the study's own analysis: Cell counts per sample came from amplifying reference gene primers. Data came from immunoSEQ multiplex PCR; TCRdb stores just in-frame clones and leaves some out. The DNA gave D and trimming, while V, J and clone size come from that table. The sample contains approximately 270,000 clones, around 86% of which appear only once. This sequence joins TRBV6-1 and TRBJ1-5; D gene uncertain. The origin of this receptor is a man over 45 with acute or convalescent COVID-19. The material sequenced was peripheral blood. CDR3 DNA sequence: TGTGCCAGCAGGGAAGGTGGAGGGAATCAGCCCCAGCATTTT. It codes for CASREGGGNQPQHF.